This record covers a single T cell receptor (beta chain). These data belong to a study of blood T cell repertoires in COVID-19. Study-level background: The samples span acute and convalescent COVID-19 from the United States, Italy and Spain.

Study processing details: Reference gene primer amplification yielded estimated nucleated cell counts. Sequenced by immunoSEQ multiplex PCR; TCRdb stores in-frame clones only, minus some. Clonal size and the V and J genes are those of that table, whereas D and trimming came from the DNA. Of about 370,000 clones listed, around 87% are singletons. Germline CDR1 reads LGHNA; CDR2 reads YSLEER. The CDR3 is 15 amino acids. After removal of 5 bases from V and 3 bases from J, the junction contained 6 bases not matched to a gene. This receptor was taken from a woman in her twenties or thirties with COVID-19, enrolled during active disease. The rearrangement joins TRBV4-3 to TRBJ2-3, with 9 nucleotides matching TRBD2. Sample: peripheral blood. CDR3 amino acids: CASSWGRGGTDTQYF. DNA of the CDR3: TGCGCCAGCAGCTGGGGGCGGGGGGGGACAGATACGCAGTATTTT.